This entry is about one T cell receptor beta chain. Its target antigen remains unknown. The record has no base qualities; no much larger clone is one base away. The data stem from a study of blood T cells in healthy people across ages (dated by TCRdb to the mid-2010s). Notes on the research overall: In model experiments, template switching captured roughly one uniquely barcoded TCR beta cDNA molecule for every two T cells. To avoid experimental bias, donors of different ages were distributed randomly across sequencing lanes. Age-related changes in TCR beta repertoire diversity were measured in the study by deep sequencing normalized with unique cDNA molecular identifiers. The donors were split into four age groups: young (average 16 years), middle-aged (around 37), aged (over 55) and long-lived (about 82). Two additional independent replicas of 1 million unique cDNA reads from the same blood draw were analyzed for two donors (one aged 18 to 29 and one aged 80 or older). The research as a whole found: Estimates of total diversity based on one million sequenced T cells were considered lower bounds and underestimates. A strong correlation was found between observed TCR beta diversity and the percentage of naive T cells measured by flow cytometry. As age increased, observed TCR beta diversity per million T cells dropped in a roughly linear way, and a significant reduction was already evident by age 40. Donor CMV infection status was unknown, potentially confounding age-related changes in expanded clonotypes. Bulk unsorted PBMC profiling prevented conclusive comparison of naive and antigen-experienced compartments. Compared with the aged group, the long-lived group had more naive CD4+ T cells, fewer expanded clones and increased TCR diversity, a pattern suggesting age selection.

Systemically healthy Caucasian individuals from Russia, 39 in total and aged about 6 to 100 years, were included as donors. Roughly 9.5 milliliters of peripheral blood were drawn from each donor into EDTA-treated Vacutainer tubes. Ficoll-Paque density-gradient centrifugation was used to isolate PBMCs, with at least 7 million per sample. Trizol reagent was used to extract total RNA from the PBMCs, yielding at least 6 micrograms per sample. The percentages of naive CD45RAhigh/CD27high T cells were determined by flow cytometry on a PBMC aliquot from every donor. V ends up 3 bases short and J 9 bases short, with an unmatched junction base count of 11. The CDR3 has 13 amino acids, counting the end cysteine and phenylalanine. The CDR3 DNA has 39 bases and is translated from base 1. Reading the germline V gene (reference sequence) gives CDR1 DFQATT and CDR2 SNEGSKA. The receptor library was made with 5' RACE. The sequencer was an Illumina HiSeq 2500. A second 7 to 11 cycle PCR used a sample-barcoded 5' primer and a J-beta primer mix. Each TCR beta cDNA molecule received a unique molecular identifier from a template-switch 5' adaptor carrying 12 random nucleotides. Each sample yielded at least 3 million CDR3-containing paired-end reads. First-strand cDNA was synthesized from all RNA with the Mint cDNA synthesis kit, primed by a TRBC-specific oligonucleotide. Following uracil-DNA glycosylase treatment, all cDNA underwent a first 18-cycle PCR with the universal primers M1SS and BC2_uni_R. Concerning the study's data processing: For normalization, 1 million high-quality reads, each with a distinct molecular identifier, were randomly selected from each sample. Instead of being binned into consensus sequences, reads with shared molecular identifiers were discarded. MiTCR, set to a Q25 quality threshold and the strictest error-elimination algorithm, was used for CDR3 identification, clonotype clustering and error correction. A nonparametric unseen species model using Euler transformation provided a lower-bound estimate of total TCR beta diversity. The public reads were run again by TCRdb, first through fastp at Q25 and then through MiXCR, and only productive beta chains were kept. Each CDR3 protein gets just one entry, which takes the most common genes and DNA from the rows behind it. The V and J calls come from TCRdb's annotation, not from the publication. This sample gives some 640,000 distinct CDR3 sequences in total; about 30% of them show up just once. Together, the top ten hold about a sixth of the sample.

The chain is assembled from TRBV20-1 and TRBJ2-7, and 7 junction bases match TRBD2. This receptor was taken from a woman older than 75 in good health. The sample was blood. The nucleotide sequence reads TGCAGTGCTAGTACTAGCGCCCAGACCGGGCAGTACTTC. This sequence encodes CSASTSAQTGQYF.